This TCR beta chain appears in the sequencing data of a study of T cell clonality in common variable immunodeficiency. Whole-study results and caveats: Fewer TCRbeta clones were shared among CVID subjects than controls. Fewer deletions and N-nucleotide insertions were reportedly seen in common variable immunodeficiency TCR beta sequences.

Sequencing input was equivalent genomic DNA from CVID and controls. The data were produced by immunoSEQ multiplex PCR, yet TCRdb's version contains in-frame clones alone and is incomplete. In total the sample includes some 19,000 clones, none of them seen once. CVID meant reduced serum IgG, IgA and/or IgM plus specific antibody deficiency. Blood came from CVID subjects not ill and not taking immunomodulatory or immunosuppressive medication. This clone showed up just a few times. Antigen: not known. The sample comprised peripheral blood mononuclear cells. The receptor was isolated from a human donor with common variable immunodeficiency.

The DNA read from the CDR3 is TGTGCCAGCAGCTTCCAAGCGGGAGGGCAT. This codes for CASSFQAGGH. The CDR3 in full is CASSFQAGGHQYF. J is TRBJ2-4 and V is TRBV7-9; 10 bases are shared with TRBD2. The CDR3 end lies 3 residues beyond the end of the read and is filled in from the germline J gene. The CDR3 covers 13 residues. The V gene's germline CDR1 is SEHNR and CDR2 FQNEAQ (reference sequence).